The 14 T cell receptor beta chains below were found in one sample sequenced in a study of T cells in women clearing cervical HPV infection. Method: immunoSEQ multiplex PCR; TCRdb's copy keeps in-frame clones and lacks some. The data include around 48,000 clones; the top ten clones carry around 1.6%. The sequenced material came from blood buffy coat. The receptor set was obtained from a woman aged 18-69 years with a cervical HPV16 infection that either progressed to CIN3+ or cleared (not recorded which).

CDR3 DNA (partial): TGTGCCAGCAGCTTGGGAGGGGGCCTGAAGAACGAG. Residues: CASSLGGGLKNE. The whole CDR3 is CASSLGGGLKNEQYF. The V and J genes are TRBV5-4 and TRBJ2-7; 7 bases are shared with TRBD1. The CDR3 end lies 3 residues beyond the end of the read and is filled in from the germline J gene. The CDR3 runs to 15 residues. With V trimmed by 0 bases and J by 5 bases, 8 bases remained unmatched. From germline, CDR1 is SGHNT and CDR2 YYREEE (reference sequence).

Regarding this clone: The missing CDR3 end, 3 residues past where the read stops, is filled in from the germline J gene. This sequence joins TRBV20-1 and TRBJ1-2; D unresolved. V dropped 6 bases and J dropped 4 bases, with 21 bases sitting between them. This CDR3 has 15 amino acids. The germline V gene encodes CDR1 DFQATT and CDR2 SNEGSKA (reference sequence). The CDR3 bases that were read are TGCAGTGCCGAGAATGGGTGGCCAAAGGGCTATGGC. The encoded protein is CSAENGWPKGYG. From start to end, the CDR3 is CSAENGWPKGYGYTF.

In the case of this clone: The read comes to an end 3 residues before the CDR3 does, leaving the germline J gene to fill in the end. At the DNA level, this CDR3 is encoded by other sequences in the same sample as well. The chain combines TRBV18 with TRBJ1-1; D might be TRBD1 (5 bases). The CDR3 is 13 amino acids. Deletions cut 2 bases from V and 1 base from J, with 5 bases between. Germline values: CDR1 KGHSH, CDR2 LQKENI. CDR3 in amino acids: CASSPTGNTEAFF. The DNA read from the CDR3 is TGTGCCAGCTCACCAACAGGGAACACTGAA. The full variable domain, rest sourced from reference TRBV18 and TRBJ1-1, is NAGVMQNPRHLVRRRGQEARLRCSPMKGHSHVYWYRQLPEEGLKFMVYLQKENIIDESGMPKERFSAEFPKEGPSILRIQQVVRGDSAAYFCASSPTGNTEAFFGQGTRLTVV.

Points on this clone: The read comes to an end 3 residues before the CDR3 does, leaving the germline J gene to fill in the end. The chain recombines TRBV11-2 with TRBJ2-7, with D maybe TRBD2 (6 bases). Germline CDR1 SGHAT, CDR2 FQNNGV. The CDR3 loop spans 12 amino acids. Trimming pared 8 bases from V and 4 bases from J, leaving 12 bases between. CDR3 protein: CASGGTPYEQYF. The sequenced CDR3 bases are TGTGCCAGCGGGGGGACGCCGTACGAG.

The CDR3 is CASSSPTTYEQYF. CDR3 DNA, as far as it was read: TGTGCCAGCAGCTCGCCGACAACATACGAG. This chain links TRBV11-2 with TRBJ2-7, with D unresolved. The CDR3 end is not reached by the read, which stops 3 residues before it; the germline J gene fills it in. The V and J ends lost 4 bases and 4 bases respectively, with 11 bases between them. The CDR3 totals 13 residues. The germline CDR1 and CDR2 sequences are SGHAT and FQNNGV. The full variable domain, rest sourced from reference TRBV11-2 and TRBJ2-7, is EAGVAQSPRYKIIEKRQSVAFWCNPISGHATLYWYQQILGQGPKLLIQFQNNGVVDDSQLPKDRFSAERLKGVDSTLKIQPAKLEDSAVYLCASSSPTTYEQYFGPGTRLTVT.

Concerning this clone itself: The CDR3 end is not reached by the read, which stops 3 residues before it; the germline J gene fills it in. The chain employs TRBV7-8 and TRBJ2-7; 11 bases agree with TRBD2. With 5 bases clipped from V and 2 bases from J, the junction kept 2 bases outside the gene matches. The CDR3 covers 14 residues. Germline CDR1 and CDR2: SGHVS and FQNEAQ. The covered CDR3 bases are TGTGCCAGCAGCATGACTAGCGGGGCCTACGAG. Encoded protein: CASSMTSGAYE. The entire CDR3 protein reads CASSMTSGAYEQYF.

As concerns this clone: The read stops 3 residues short of the end of the CDR3; the missing end is completed from the germline J gene. This chain connects TRBV7-9 to TRBJ1-6, with D tentatively TRBD1 (5 bases). The ends were cut back, 0 bases at V and 8 bases at J, with 11 bases in the middle. This CDR3 is built from 15 residues. Germline-derived CDR1 and CDR2 are SEHNR and FQNEAQ (reference sequence). The CDR3: CASSLAGGVDSPLHF. The part of the CDR3 DNA that was read is TGTGCCAGCAGCTTAGCTGGGGGGGTGGATTCACCC.

As regards this clone: Coverage ceases 3 residues before the CDR3 finishes, and the germline J gene fills in the end. The chain recombines TRBV20-1 with TRBJ2-1; 11 bases agree with TRBD2. The CDR3 is 20 amino acids. In germline, CDR1 is DFQATT, CDR2 SNEGSKA (reference sequence). V shed 3 bases, J shed 0 bases, and the junction held 16 bases outside the gene matches. The DNA read from the CDR3 is TGCAGTGCTAGTGTTCCTGGGGCTAGCGGGGGGTTGGGCTCCTACAATGAG. It is translated as CSASVPGASGGLGSYNE. The whole CDR3 reads CSASVPGASGGLGSYNEQFF.

In the case of this clone: The read ends 3 residues before the CDR3 terminus; that terminus is restored from the germline J gene. The chain uses TRBV20-1 and TRBJ2-5; 13 nucleotides align to TRBD2. Germline CDR1 DFQATT, CDR2 SNEGSKA (reference sequence). The V gene end was trimmed by 6 bases and the J gene end by 5 bases; junction bases not matched to a gene: 15. The CDR3 sequence is 17 residues long. The part of the CDR3 DNA that was read is TGCAGTGCCGCTGGGGGGACTAGCGGGAATTGGGGGGAGACC. It translates to CSAAGGTSGNWGET. The CDR3, in full, reads CSAAGGTSGNWGETQYF.

For this clone: Sequencing ends 3 residues short of the CDR3 end; the germline J gene provides the rest. The V and J genes are TRBV2 and TRBJ2-7, with a possible D match to TRBD1 (6 bases). CDR1 and CDR2 (germline): SNHLY, FYNNEI. This CDR3 contains 14 residues. V shed 4 bases and J shed 1 base, with 11 bases lying between them. CDR3 in amino acids: CASSGQDRSYEQYF. The part of the CDR3 DNA that was read is TGTGCCAGCAGTGGACAGGACAGATCCTACGAG.

On this clone itself: The read comes to an end 3 residues before the CDR3 does, leaving the germline J gene to fill in the end. The rearrangement links TRBV20-1 to TRBJ2-5; weak D call: TRBD2 (5 bases). Trimming removed 4 bases at V and 3 bases at J, with 9 bases between. The CDR3 covers 12 residues. From germline, CDR1 is DFQATT and CDR2 SNEGSKA (reference sequence). CDR3 loop: CSATGLEETQYF. CDR3 DNA (partial): TGCAGTGCTACCGGACTCGAAGAGACC.

Partial CDR3 DNA: TGTGCCAGCAGCTTAGAGGGGGGGACCGAG. It specifies CASSLEGGTE. The full CDR3 reads CASSLEGGTEQYF. V usage is TRBV7-8 and J usage is TRBJ2-7, with a weak D call TRBD2 (7 bases). The read is 3 residues too short to cover the CDR3 end, so that end is filled in from the germline J gene. Germline loops: CDR1 SGHVS, CDR2 FQNEAQ. This CDR3 is built from 13 residues. Trimming removed 1 base at V and 6 bases at J, with 10 bases between.

In regard to this clone: The CDR3 goes on 3 residues after the read ends, and that part is filled in from the germline J gene. The chain is built from TRBV27 and TRBJ2-1, with 10 bases identical to TRBD2. Trimming at V came to 1 base and at J to 2 bases, leaving 2 bases not matched to a gene. The CDR3 totals 16 residues. Germline assignment: CDR1 MNHEY and CDR2 SMNVEV (reference sequence). The CDR3 reads CASSLFSGGAYNEQFF. The CDR3 DNA, read in part, is TGTGCCAGCAGTTTATTCAGCGGGGGGGCCTACAATGAG.

In regard to this clone: The DNA ends 3 residues before the CDR3 does, and the rest of the CDR3 is filled in from the germline J gene. The V gene is TRBV29-1, the J gene TRBJ2-7; D is unresolved. The CDR3 spans 11 residues. Germline V gene data show CDR1 as SQVTM and CDR2 as ANQGSEA. V lost 3 bases and J lost 3, with 6 bases in between. The CDR3 is CSVERGYEQYF. CDR3 DNA, as far as it was read: TGCAGCGTTGAGAGAGGCTACGAG.